A selection of T cell receptor beta chains follows, all from one sample in a study of cytomegalovirus exposure and HLA in healthy donors. The protocol was immunoSEQ multiplex PCR, while the TCRdb copy is restricted to in-frame clones and leaves out a portion. The sample carries roughly 120,000 clones, more than 70% recorded once. The sample was PBMCs. The receptor set was obtained from a human donor in good health. Both conserved end residues are part of each CDR3. The D gene is left open where the match is weak. A row's size may be missing; if present it is once, few, many or a size class.

v_gene	d_gene	j_gene	abundance	CDR3aa	CDR3nt
TRBV7-9	.	TRBJ2-1	few	CASSPPDSTRAVNEQFF	TGTGCCAGCAGCCCACCGGACAGCACCCGGGCAGTCAATGAGCAGTTCTTC
TRBV11-3	.	TRBJ2-1	.	CASSLGGVGFRDEQFF	TGTGCCAGCAGCTTAGGCGGCGTCGGATTCAGGGATGAGCAGTTCTTC
TRBV6-4	.	TRBJ1-2	.	CASSGEGGYGYTF	TGTGCCAGCAGTGGGGAAGGGGGCTATGGCTACACCTTC
TRBV6-6	.	TRBJ1-4	.	CASSYRGGEKLFF	TGTGCCAGCAGTTACAGGGGTGGGGAAAAACTGTTTTTT
TRBV5-1	TRBD1	TRBJ1-1	.	CASSINPGQETEAFF	TGCGCCAGCAGCATAAACCCGGGACAGGAAACTGAAGCTTTCTTT
TRBV12-5	TRBD1	TRBJ2-1	.	CASGSPGQGRYNEQFF	TGTGCTAGTGGTTCACCGGGACAGGGCCGTTACAATGAGCAGTTCTTC
TRBV19	TRBD1	TRBJ1-5	once	CASRGTGGDNQPQHF	TGTGCCAGTAGGGGGACAGGGGGTGATAATCAGCCCCAGCATTTT
TRBV7-8	.	TRBJ2-3	.	CASSPRRTSTDTQYF	TGTGCCAGCAGCCCACGGCGGACAAGCACAGATACGCAGTATTTT
TRBV7-9	.	TRBJ1-2	few	CASSTARRGSAGDYGYTF	TGTGCCAGCAGCACCGCCAGACGGGGGAGCGCGGGAGACTATGGCTACACCTTC
TRBV7-9	.	TRBJ2-1	.	CASNEANEQFF	TGTGCCAGCAACGAGGCGAATGAGCAGTTCTTC
TRBV7-6	TRBD1	TRBJ2-1	.	CASSPDRGNEQFF	TGTGCCAGCAGCCCGGACAGGGGGAATGAGCAGTTCTTC
TRBV2	TRBD2	TRBJ2-3	.	CASSYSGVSTDTQYF	TGTGCCAGCAGTTATAGCGGGGTGAGCACAGATACGCAGTATTTT
TRBV15	.	TRBJ2-1	.	CATSRSTGSYNEQFF	TGTGCCACCAGCAGGTCGACAGGCTCCTACAATGAGCAGTTCTTC
TRBV5-4	TRBD2	TRBJ2-4	.	CASSQRRGDLIAKNIQYF	TGTGCCAGCAGCCAAAGACGGGGGGACTTAATAGCCAAAAACATTCAGTACTTC
TRBV2	.	TRBJ2-5	.	CASSTWGLLRGETQYF	TGTGCCAGCAGCACCTGGGGTCTCCTACGGGGGGAGACCCAGTACTTC
TRBV4-2	.	TRBJ1-2	.	CASSQDLGYLTVRNYGYTF	TGTGCCAGCAGCCAAGATTTGGGTTATTTGACAGTACGGAACTATGGCTACACCTTC
TRBV29-1	TRBD1	TRBJ2-3	.	CSVYGQGSTDTQYF	TGCAGCGTTTATGGACAGGGGAGCACAGATACGCAGTATTTT
TRBV6-6	.	TRBJ1-3	few	CASSVQGSGNTIYF	TGTGCCAGCAGCGTACAGGGCTCTGGAAACACCATATATTTT
TRBV7-9	.	TRBJ2-3	.	CASSLDRLADTQYF	TGTGCCAGCAGCTTAGACCGACTAGCAGATACGCAGTATTTT
TRBV5-1	.	TRBJ1-2	.	CASSSSDRWASTF	TGCGCCAGCAGCTCGTCTGACAGATGGGCGTCGACCTTC
TRBV6-5	.	TRBJ2-3	.	CASSYSMGPATDTQYF	TGTGCCAGCAGTTACTCGATGGGGCCCGCCACAGATACGCAGTATTTT
TRBV25-1	.	TRBJ1-2	once	CASSVGVGYTF	TGTGCCAGCAGTGTTGGAGTTGGCTACACCTTC
TRBV7-6	TRBD1	TRBJ1-3	.	CASSAQTGAGNTIYF	TGTGCCAGCAGCGCCCAGACAGGGGCTGGAAACACCATATATTTT
TRBV5-4	.	TRBJ1-4	once	CASSLGSTDEKLFF	TGTGCCAGCAGCCTAGGAAGTACGGATGAAAAACTGTTTTTT
TRBV27	TRBD1	TRBJ1-2	.	CASRRGGPSSGGYTF	TGTGCCAGCAGGCGAGGGGGCCCGTCCTCGGGGGGCTACACCTTC
TRBV6-1	.	TRBJ2-1	.	CASRRRGLDYNEQFF	TGTGCCAGCAGACGCCGCGGGTTGGACTACAATGAGCAGTTCTTC
TRBV6-6	TRBD1	TRBJ2-7	.	CASSGQGDYEQYF	TGTGCCAGCAGTGGACAGGGTGACTACGAGCAGTACTTC
TRBV7-9	.	TRBJ1-5	.	CASSRDNNQPQHF	TGTGCCAGCAGTCGGGACAACAATCAGCCCCAGCATTTT
TRBV10-2	TRBD1	TRBJ2-2	.	CATGTVNTGELFF	TGCGCCACCGGGACAGTGAACACCGGGGAGCTGTTTTTT
TRBV10-2	TRBD1	TRBJ2-2	medium-sized	CASKLGQRNTGELFF	TGCGCCAGTAAACTGGGACAGAGGAACACCGGGGAGCTGTTTTTT
TRBV28	TRBD1	TRBJ1-1	.	CASSSRGLDRGTEAFF	TGTGCCAGCAGTTCGCGGGGGCTTGACAGGGGGACTGAAGCTTTCTTT
TRBV18	TRBD1	TRBJ2-7	.	CASSIQGYDEQYF	TGTGCCAGCTCAATACAGGGGTACGACGAGCAGTACTTC
TRBV7-6	.	TRBJ2-2	.	CASSLVGGATGELFF	TGTGCCAGCAGCTTAGTAGGGGGGGCCACCGGGGAGCTGTTTTTT
TRBV13	TRBD1	TRBJ2-2	.	CASSLARDRERNTGELFF	TGTGCCAGCAGCTTAGCGAGGGACAGGGAGAGGAACACCGGGGAGCTGTTTTTT
TRBV5-1	TRBD1	TRBJ2-7	.	CASGSGTGTPYEQYF	TGCGCCAGCGGTTCCGGGACAGGGACCCCCTACGAGCAGTACTTC
TRBV11-3	TRBD1	TRBJ2-5	.	CASSKTGVGETQYF	TGTGCCAGCAGCAAGACAGGGGTTGGGGAGACCCAGTACTTC
TRBV4-2	.	TRBJ1-3	few	CASSQSEGAGNTIYF	TGTGCCAGCAGCCAAAGTGAAGGGGCCGGAAACACCATATATTTT